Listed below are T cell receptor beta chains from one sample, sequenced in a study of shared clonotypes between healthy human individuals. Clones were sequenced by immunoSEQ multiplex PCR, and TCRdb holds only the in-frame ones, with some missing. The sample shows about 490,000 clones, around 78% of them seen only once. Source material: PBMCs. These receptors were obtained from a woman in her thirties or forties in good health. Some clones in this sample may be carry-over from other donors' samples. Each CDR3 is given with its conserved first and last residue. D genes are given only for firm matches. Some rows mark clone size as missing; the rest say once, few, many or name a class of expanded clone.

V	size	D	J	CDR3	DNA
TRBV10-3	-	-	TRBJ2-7	CAISSTPSYEQYF	TGTGCCATCAGTAGTACTCCCTCCTACGAGCAGTACTTC
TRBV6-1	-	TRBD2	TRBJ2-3	CASTSGMHTDTQYF	TGTGCCAGCACAAGCGGGATGCACACAGATACGCAGTATTTT
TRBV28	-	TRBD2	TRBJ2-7	CASRVPGLAYEQYF	TGTGCCAGCAGGGTACCGGGACTAGCTTACGAGCAGTACTTC
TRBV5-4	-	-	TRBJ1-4	CASSLGRGATNEKLFF	TGTGCCAGCAGCTTGGGACGGGGAGCAACTAATGAAAAACTGTTTTTT
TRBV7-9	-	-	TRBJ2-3	CASSLEGDPSTDTQYF	TGTGCCAGCAGCTTAGAAGGGGACCCTAGCACAGATACGCAGTATTTT
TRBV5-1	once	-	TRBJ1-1	CASSTGGGPFTEAFF	TGCGCCAGCAGCACGGGAGGGGGGCCTTTCACTGAAGCTTTCTTT
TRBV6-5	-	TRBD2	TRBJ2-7	CASSYSRAGEAYEQYF	TGTGCCAGCAGTTACTCGAGGGCGGGGGAGGCCTACGAGCAGTACTTC
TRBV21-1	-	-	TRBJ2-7	CASTLHDILPYEQYF	TGTGCCAGCACCCTACACGACATCCTACCTTACGAGCAGTACTTC
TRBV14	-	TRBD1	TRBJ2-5	CASSQGTGETQYF	TGTGCCAGCAGCCAGGGGACAGGGGAGACCCAGTACTTC
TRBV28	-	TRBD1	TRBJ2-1	CASSLPHRGPYNEQFF	TGTGCCAGCAGTTTACCCCACAGGGGGCCCTACAATGAGCAGTTCTTC
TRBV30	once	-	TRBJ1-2	CAWTQGLYGYTF	TGTGCCTGGACCCAGGGACTATATGGCTACACCTTC
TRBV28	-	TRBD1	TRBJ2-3	CASSLNRGHTDTQYF	TGTGCCAGCAGTTTAAACAGGGGGCACACAGATACGCAGTATTTT
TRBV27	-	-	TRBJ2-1	CASSLRQSYNEQFF	TGTGCCAGCAGTTTACGGCAGTCCTACAATGAGCAGTTCTTC
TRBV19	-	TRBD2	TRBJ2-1	CASSFKFGTSGPRSYNEQFF	TGTGCCAGTAGTTTTAAGTTCGGGACTAGCGGTCCTCGCTCCTACAATGAGCAGTTCTTC
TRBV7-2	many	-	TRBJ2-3	CASSLDPSSVTDTQYF	TGTGCCAGCAGCTTAGACCCGAGTAGCGTCACAGATACGCAGTATTTT
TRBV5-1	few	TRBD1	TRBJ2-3	CASSLGPGGSTDTQYF	TGCGCCAGCAGCTTGGGACCAGGGGGTAGCACAGATACGCAGTATTTT
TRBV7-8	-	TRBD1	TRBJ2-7	CASSLRDRGLAYEQYF	TGTGCCAGCAGCCTCCGGGACAGGGGTCTGGCCTACGAGCAGTACTTC
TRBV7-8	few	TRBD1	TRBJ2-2	CASSQQGATGELFF	TGTGCCAGCAGCCAACAGGGGGCCACCGGGGAGCTGTTTTTT
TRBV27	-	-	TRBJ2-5	CASSLIQAGGTQYF	TGTGCCAGCAGTTTAATCCAGGCTGGCGGGACCCAGTACTTC
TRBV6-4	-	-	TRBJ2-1	CASSYGVAYNEQFF	TGTGCCAGCAGTTACGGTGTGGCTTACAATGAGCAGTTCTTC
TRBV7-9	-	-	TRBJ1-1	CASSPQTASSSEAFF	TGTGCCAGCAGCCCCCAGACAGCTTCCTCCTCTGAAGCTTTCTTT
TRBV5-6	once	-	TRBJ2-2	CASSLWGTKTGELFF	TGTGCCAGCAGCTTGTGGGGGACGAAGACCGGGGAGCTGTTTTTT
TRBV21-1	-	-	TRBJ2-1	CASSKRPRTGGAYNEQFF	TGTGCCAGCAGCAAACGCCCCCGGACAGGGGGTGCGTACAATGAGCAGTTCTTC
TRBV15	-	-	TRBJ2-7	CATSRDPGRYEQYF	TGTGCCACCAGCAGAGATCCGGGGCGGTACGAGCAGTACTTC
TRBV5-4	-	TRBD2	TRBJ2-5	CASSTGLEQETQYF	TGTGCCAGCAGCACTGGACTAGAACAAGAGACCCAGTACTTC